This TCR beta chain was profiled in a study of blood T cell repertoires in COVID-19. The wider study: Acute and convalescent COVID-19 specimens originated in the United States, Italy and Spain. PBMCs, B-cell-depleted T cells, or T cells provided the cDNA or gDNA that made up the material.

Using immunoSEQ multiplex PCR, the repertoire was profiled, and TCRdb retains in-frame clones only, with some absent. The repertoire holds 60,000 to 70,000 clones, approximately 86% seen once, with 1.4% to 1.5% in the top ten. In regard to this clone: An end of the junction does not agree with germline; a read error may underlie this.

Germline values: CDR1 SGHDT, CDR2 YYEEEE. This CDR3 is 13 amino acids long. The chain joins TRBV5-6 to TRBJ1-4, with D possibly TRBD1 on 5 matching bases. Sequences were obtained from peripheral blood. The TCR comes from a woman aged 60 to 75 with acute or convalescent COVID-19. DNA for the CDR3: TGTGCCAGCAGATTGGAGGGGAATGAAAAACTGTTTTTT. It specifies CASRLEGNEKLFF.